The next 24 T cell receptor beta chains were all read from a single sample in a study of blood T cell repertoires in COVID-19. The method was immunoSEQ multiplex PCR; TCRdb's version includes in-frame clones alone and lacks a portion of them. Among fewer than 500,000 clones listed, about nine tenths were seen once. Sample: peripheral blood. These receptors all come from a woman in her twenties or thirties with active or convalescent COVID-19.

This clone was seen a few times. The chain is built from TRBV3-1 (or the pseudogene TRBV3-2) and TRBJ1-5; D not certain. This CDR3 contains 14 residues. Trimming left V 0 bases short and J 7 bases short, with 10 bases between. Per the germline V gene, CDR1 is LGHDT and CDR2 is YNNKEL (reference sequence). CDR3 sequence: CASSQDPSLQPQHF. In DNA form, the CDR3 reads TGTGCCAGCAGCCAAGATCCTTCGTTGCAGCCCCAGCATTTT.

On this clone: An end of the junction does not agree with germline; a read error may underlie this. The genes are TRBV2 and TRBJ1-2; D is uncertain. Germline V gives CDR1 SNHLY, CDR2 FYNNEI. The CDR3 is 15 residues long. The chain's CDR3 is CASSAEVGLNPYRAF. The CDR3 DNA is TGTGCCAGCAGCGCGGAGGTAGGGTTAAACCCATATCGGGCCTTC.

This chain uses TRBV5-1 with TRBJ1-5, with 8 bases lining up with TRBD1. The CDR3 is made up of 18 amino acids. Germline V CDR1 and CDR2: SGHRS, YFSETQ. J gave up 1 base and V 3 bases, and 12 bases lay outside the gene matches. The chain's CDR3 is CASSWHRRGRESNQPQHF. CDR3 nucleotide sequence: TGCGCCAGCAGCTGGCACCGCAGGGGGCGGGAGAGCAATCAGCCCCAGCATTTT.

The chain combines TRBV19 with TRBJ1-3, with D perhaps matching TRBD1 (6 bases). This CDR3 comprises 13 residues. Germline loops: CDR1 LNHDA, CDR2 SQIVND (reference sequence). Deletions cut 7 bases from V and 8 bases from J, with 15 bases between. The CDR3 reads CASIPSGEYTIYF. The CDR3, as DNA: TGTGCCAGTATACCCTCAGGGGAGTACACCATATATTTT.

The chain couples TRBV9 to TRBJ1-3; possibly TRBD1 for D (5 bases). V was cut by 2 bases and J by 0 bases, with 18 bases left in between. This CDR3 region has 18 residues. Germline-derived CDR1 and CDR2 are SGDLS and YYNGEE. CDR3 in amino acids: CASSVGAGMLISGNTIYF. CDR3 sequence (DNA): TGTGCCAGCAGCGTCGGGGCGGGAATGTTAATCTCTGGAAACACCATATATTTT.

The chain joins TRBV5-6 to TRBJ1-1; D is ambiguous. CDR3 size: 13 residues. Trimming cost V 0 bases and J 4 bases, with 7 bases left between them. Germline loops: CDR1 SGHDT, CDR2 YYEEEE. This chain's CDR3 is CASSLGEATEAFF. The CDR3, as DNA: TGTGCCAGCAGCTTGGGGGAGGCCACTGAAGCTTTCTTT.

The CDR3 reads CSVLSNQPQHF. For the CDR3, the DNA is TGCAGCGTTCTTAGCAATCAGCCCCAGCATTTT. The chain is built from TRBV29-1 and TRBJ1-5; D is uncertain. Between the trimmed V and J ends, which lost 5 bases and 0 bases, there was a span of 2 bases. This CDR3 has 11 amino acids. Germline CDR1 SQVTM, CDR2 ANQGSEA.

The genes are TRBV5-4 and TRBJ1-2; weak D call: TRBD1 (5 bases). Germline V gene data show CDR1 as SGHNT and CDR2 as YYREEE (reference sequence). Trimming shortened V by 4 bases and J by 4 bases, and 17 bases separated the two germline ends. This CDR3 has 15 residues. This chain's CDR3 is CASSPPGELRYGYTF. The CDR3 DNA reads TGTGCCAGCAGCCCTCCGGGGGAGCTACGCTATGGCTACACCTTC.

This clone came up a few times. The CDR3 sequence: CASSQGQGSYGYTF. The CDR3 DNA is TGTGCCAGCAGCCAGGGACAGGGTAGCTATGGCTACACCTTC. The chain is built from TRBV6-4 and TRBJ1-2; 9 positions agree with TRBD1. There are 14 residues in the CDR3. The J segment lost 4 bases and the V segment lost 6 bases, leaving 6 bases of the junction unmatched. Germline CDR1 is MRHNA and CDR2 is SNTAGT.

This chain uses TRBV3-1 (or the pseudogene TRBV3-2) with TRBJ1-3; 10 bases line up with TRBD1. The ends lost 4 bases at V and 2 bases at J; junction bases unmatched: 5. Germline assignment: CDR1 LGHDT and CDR2 YNNKEL (reference sequence). The CDR3 loop spans 16 amino acids. The CDR3 sequence is CASSPSGTGAGNTIYF. DNA for the CDR3: TGTGCCAGCAGCCCTAGTGGGACAGGGGCTGGAAACACCATATATTTT.

The chain carries TRBV5-8 and TRBJ1-2; 7 nucleotides match TRBD1. With 4 bases clipped from V and 0 bases from J, the junction kept 6 bases outside the gene matches. The CDR3 runs to 15 residues. Germline assignment: CDR1 SGHTS and CDR2 YDEGEE. The CDR3 sequence: CASSRGTAPNYGYTF. DNA for the CDR3: TGTGCCAGCAGCCGAGGGACAGCACCTAACTATGGCTACACCTTC.

The chain uses TRBV28 and TRBJ2-3, with a tentative D call TRBD1 (6 bases). The CDR3 length is 13 residues. Trimming stripped 7 bases from V and 6 bases from J, with 14 bases between. Germline assignment: CDR1 MDHEN and CDR2 SYDVKM. This CDR3 is CASMEGGSDTQYF. The CDR3 bases are TGTGCCAGCATGGAAGGGGGTTCGGATACGCAGTATTTT.

The V and J genes are TRBV5-1 and TRBJ2-5, with D possibly being TRBD2 (6 bases). The length of the CDR3 is 15 residues. Germline CDR1 SGHRS, CDR2 YFSETQ. The ends were cut back, 3 bases at V and 2 bases at J, with 14 bases in the middle. This chain's CDR3 is CASSSYPSGQETQYF. CDR3 bases: TGCGCCAGCAGCTCCTACCCAAGCGGGCAAGAGACCCAGTACTTC.

The rearrangement links TRBV4-2 to TRBJ2-1; 7 nucleotides match TRBD2. Germline V gene lookup returns CDR1 LGHNA and CDR2 YNFKEQ. Trimming removed 3 bases from V and 3 bases from J; junction bases left unmatched: 5. The CDR3 sequence is 15 residues long. CDR3 sequence reads: CASSQSGIVYNEQFF. As DNA, the CDR3 is TGTGCCAGCAGCCAGAGCGGGATCGTCTACAATGAGCAGTTCTTC.

The CDR3 sequence is CASSLGAGTSGGAVQFF. The CDR3, as DNA: TGTGCCAGCAGCTTAGGGGCCGGGACTAGCGGGGGGGCGGTTCAGTTCTTC. V is TRBV11-3 and J is TRBJ2-1; 16 positions agree with TRBD2. Germline CDR1 SGHNT, CDR2 YENEEA. The CDR3 length is 17 residues. Unmatched junction bases numbered 10, after V lost 1 base and J lost 13 bases.

This chain links TRBV2 with TRBJ1-6; D is unresolved. CDR1 and CDR2 from the germline V gene are SNHLY and FYNNEI. The ends were cut back, 7 bases at V and 5 bases at J, with 12 bases in the middle. The CDR3 runs to 14 residues. The CDR3 sequence: CASKRQDDNSPLHF. DNA of the CDR3: TGTGCCAGCAAAAGACAAGACGATAATTCACCCCTCCACTTT. The full variable domain, rest sourced from reference TRBV2 and TRBJ1-6, is EPEVTQTPSHQVTQMGQEVILRCVPISNHLYFYWYRQILGQKVEFLVSFYNNEISEKSEIFDDQFSVERPDGSNFTLKIRSTKLEDSAMYFCASKRQDDNSPLHFGNGTRLTVT.

The chain uses TRBV27 and TRBJ1-4; weak D call: TRBD1 (5 bases). The CDR3 runs to 15 residues. The germline V gene has CDR1 MNHEY and CDR2 SMNVEV (reference sequence). V was cut by 5 bases and J by 7 bases, with 17 bases left in between. The CDR3 protein is CASSPLGGGSEKLFF. Here the CDR3 DNA reads TGTGCCAGCAGTCCCCTCGGGGGGGGTAGTGAAAAACTGTTTTTT. Full variable domain (missing parts from reference TRBV27 and TRBJ1-4): EAQVTQNPRYLITVTGKKLTVTCSQNMNHEYMSWYRQDPGLGLRQIYYSMNVEVTDKGDVPEGYKVSRKEKRNFPLILESPSPNQTSLYFCASSPLGGGSEKLFFGSGTQLSVL.

This clone was recorded only once. The CDR3 reads CASSRDSGYNSPLHF. CDR3 sequence (DNA): TGTGCCAGCAGCCGGGACAGCGGTTATAATTCACCCCTCCACTTT. The chain combines TRBV19 with TRBJ1-6, with 7 nucleotides matching TRBD1. Germline loops: CDR1 LNHDA, CDR2 SQIVND (reference sequence). V was clipped by 9 bases and J by 4 bases; unmatched bases: 9. The CDR3 is 15 amino acids.

This clone was seen only a few times. The chain joins TRBV6-5 to TRBJ1-2; tentative D call: TRBD1 (5 bases). The germline V and J ends were trimmed by 0 bases and 5 bases, with 7 bases remaining between them. Germline CDR1 MNHEY, CDR2 SVGAGI. CDR3 length: 13 residues. CDR3 sequence reads: CASSYSTVYGYTF. Written as DNA, the CDR3 is TGTGCCAGCAGTTACTCGACAGTTTATGGCTACACCTTC.

This rearrangement joins TRBV6-6 to TRBJ2-4; D might be TRBD2 (6 bases). The germline gives CDR1 MNHNY, CDR2 SVGAGI (reference sequence). The V end lost 6 bases, the J end lost 0 bases, and 12 bases lay between the germline ends. The CDR3 is 15 residues long. This CDR3 reads CASSSSGGAKNIQYF. CDR3 in DNA: TGTGCCAGCAGCAGTAGCGGAGGAGCCAAAAACATTCAGTACTTC.

The gene calls are TRBV5-1 and TRBJ1-2; no reliable D call. Trimming took off 1 base at V and 3 bases at J, with 4 bases between the two ends. Looked up from germline, CDR1 is SGHRS and CDR2 is YFSETQ. CDR3 size: 12 residues. CDR3 nucleotides: TGCGCCAGCAGCTTGACGGACTATGGCTACACCTTC. Amino acids: CASSLTDYGYTF.

V and J are TRBV19 and TRBJ2-5, with D possibly matching TRBD2 (6 bases). The CDR3 is 15 residues long. Trimming cost V 1 base and J 5 bases, with 14 bases left between them. Per the germline V gene, CDR1 is LNHDA and CDR2 is SQIVND (reference sequence). CDR3 in amino acids: CASSIGKGLGETQYF. In DNA form, the CDR3 reads TGTGCCAGTAGTATAGGAAAGGGACTGGGCGAGACCCAGTACTTC.

V and J are TRBV6-5 and TRBJ1-2; 9 nucleotides agree with TRBD1. From germline, CDR1 is MNHEY and CDR2 SVGAGI. There are 14 residues in the CDR3. The ends lost 5 bases at V and 6 bases at J; junction bases unmatched: 7. The CDR3 region has the DNA TGTGCCAGCAGTAGGTGGGACAGGGAGGATGGCTACACCTTC. This gives the protein CASSRWDREDGYTF.

This chain connects TRBV5-4 to TRBJ1-2, with no clear D. This CDR3 is 16 amino acids long. Germline-derived CDR1 and CDR2 are SGHNT and YYREEE (reference sequence). Trimming took off 0 bases at V and 2 bases at J, with 14 bases between the two ends. The CDR3: CASSLAVSSKNYGYTF. Here the CDR3 DNA reads TGTGCCAGCAGCTTGGCTGTCTCGAGCAAAAACTATGGCTACACCTTC.